This T cell receptor beta chain originates from a study of blood T cell repertoires in COVID-19. Study overall: Collection of acute and convalescent COVID-19 samples took place in the United States, Italy and Spain.

As originally analysed: The assay estimated nucleated cells by amplifying reference gene primers. This table comes from immunoSEQ multiplex PCR, and its TCRdb copy is limited to in-frame clones, with some not included. V and J calls plus clone size are reproduced from that table; the DNA served to infer D and trimming. The sample shows approximately 280,000 clones, 65% to 85% of them seen only once. The CDR3 covers 18 residues. Trimming cost V 6 bases and J 4 bases; bases outside gene matches: 12. Germline CDR1 and CDR2: MDHEN and SYDVKM. Seattle cases were enrolled at active infection and followed longitudinally.

The sequenced sample consisted of peripheral blood. This receptor was identified in a human donor with COVID-19, enrolled during active disease. The donor label of this sample is uncertain. The V and J genes are TRBV28 and TRBJ2-3, with 14 bases fitting TRBD2. The CDR3 DNA sequence: TGTGCCAGCAGCCAGACTAGCGGGAGGGGGACTTTCTCAGATACGCAGTATTTT. Residues: CASSQTSGRGTFSDTQYF.